The 13 T cell receptor beta chains below all came from one sample that was sequenced in a study of cytomegalovirus exposure and HLA in healthy donors. Vbeta (60) and Jbeta (13) primers were used in the PCR. Data came from immunoSEQ multiplex PCR; TCRdb stores just in-frame clones and leaves some out. The repertoire includes around 86,000 clones, less than 10% of them detected once, and 2% to 2.5% sits in the top ten. Source material: PBMCs. Receptors originate from a middle-aged man in good health and CMV-seronegative.

This chain uses TRBV6-5 with TRBJ1-2; D is unresolved. V lost 6 bases and J lost 0, with 14 bases in between. The germline CDR1 and CDR2 sequences are MNHEY and SVGAGI. The CDR3 runs 15 residues. CDR3 amino acids: CASSPAEAANYGYTF. The DNA of the CDR3 is TGTGCCAGCAGCCCGGCGGAAGCAGCTAACTATGGCTACACCTTC.

Remarks on this clone: Other DNA sequences of this sample code for an identical CDR3. The chain recombines TRBV6-1 with TRBJ1-1; D remains unclear. The V gene's germline CDR1 is MNHNS and CDR2 SASEGT. Deletions cut 3 bases from V and 11 bases from J, with 16 bases between. The CDR3 length is 13 residues. CDR3 loop: CASSDGVGVEAFF. CDR3 DNA: TGTGCCAGCAGTGATGGGGTCGGGGTTGAGGCTTTCTTT.

This sequence joins TRBV18 and TRBJ1-2, with no clear D. V was pared by 6 bases and J by 4 bases, with 18 bases between. Germline V lookup: CDR1 KGHSH, CDR2 LQKENI. The CDR3 is 15 residues long. The DNA for the CDR3 is TGTGCCAGCTCTCCCAGTTCCTCCCCGATCTATGGCTACACCTTC. It yields the protein CASSPSSSPIYGYTF. Filled out from reference TRBV18 and TRBJ1-2, the complete variable domain reads NAGVMQNPRHLVRRRGQEARLRCSPMKGHSHVYWYRQLPEEGLKFMVYLQKENIIDESGMPKERFSAEFPKEGPSILRIQQVVRGDSAAYFCASSPSSSPIYGYTFGSGTRLTVV.

The sample holds a few counts of this clone. This chain uses TRBV2 with TRBJ2-1, with 7 bases matching TRBD1. This CDR3 contains 14 residues. The germline CDR1 and CDR2 sequences are SNHLY and FYNNEI. V dropped 6 bases and J dropped 0; count of bases not matched to a gene: 2. The CDR3 loop is CASSHRGSYNEQFF. CDR3 DNA: TGTGCCAGCAGCCACAGGGGCTCCTACAATGAGCAGTTCTTC.

The chain couples TRBV11-2 to TRBJ2-2; TRBD2 agrees at 9 bases. The CDR3 totals 17 residues. The V gene's germline CDR1 is SGHAT and CDR2 FQNNGV. Trimming removed 5 bases from V and 4 bases from J; junction bases left unmatched: 11. The CDR3 nucleotides are TGTGCCAGCAGCACGTCCGGGACTAGCATTCTCACCGGGGAGCTGTTTTTT. This encodes CASSTSGTSILTGELFF.

The chain carries TRBV28 and TRBJ2-7, with TRBD2 identical over 9 bases. The germline CDR1 and CDR2 sequences are MDHEN and SYDVKM. There are 15 residues in the CDR3. The ends lost 5 bases at V and 1 base at J; junction bases unmatched: 6. CDR3 DNA sequence: TGTGCCAGCAGTACTAGCGGGCCCATTTCCTACGAGCAGTACTTC. Translation gives CASSTSGPISYEQYF.

This clone turned up a few times. This rearrangement joins TRBV28 to TRBJ1-5; possibly TRBD1 for D (5 bases). V was cut by 7 bases and J by 2 bases, with 18 bases left in between. The CDR3 has 16 amino acids. Germline CDR1 reads MDHEN; CDR2 reads SYDVKM. The CDR3 spells CASKGGQGVGNQPQHF. In DNA form, the CDR3 reads TGTGCCAGCAAAGGAGGGCAGGGCGTCGGCAATCAGCCCCAGCATTTT.

This clone was found many times. The chain carries TRBV5-1 and TRBJ2-3; 13 bases fit TRBD2. The CDR3 sequence is 16 residues long. The trim removed 5 bases at V and 2 bases at J, leaving 5 bases unmatched. CDR1 and CDR2 from the germline V gene are SGHRS and YFSETQ. The CDR3, as DNA: TGCGCCAGCAGATGGGGACTAGCGGGATTCACAGATACGCAGTATTTT. This codes for CASRWGLAGFTDTQYF.

This clone came up a few times. The V call is TRBV28, the J call TRBJ2-1; 8 nucleotides align to TRBD2. The CDR3 is 16 amino acids. Per the germline V gene, CDR1 is MDHEN and CDR2 is SYDVKM. The J segment lost 8 bases and the V segment lost 3 bases, leaving 12 bases of the junction unmatched. CDR3 sequence: CASSLLGGGFTDEQFF. The CDR3 DNA is TGTGCCAGCAGTTTGCTCGGGGGGGGGTTTACAGATGAGCAGTTCTTC.

This clone was seen many times. The V call is TRBV7-6, the J call TRBJ2-5; TRBD1 aligns across 8 bases. CDR1 SGHVS and CDR2 FNYEAQ come from the germline V gene. CDR3 size: 16 residues. V gave up 5 bases and J gave up 4 bases; unmatched junction bases: 12. CDR3 coding DNA: TGTGCCAGCAGCCCCAGCCCTGACAGGGGCCGAGAGACCCAGTACTTC. This gives the protein CASSPSPDRGRETQYF.

The V call is TRBV28, the J call TRBJ1-1; D uncertain. Germline V gives CDR1 MDHEN, CDR2 SYDVKM. The germline V and J ends were trimmed by 10 bases and 1 base, with 10 bases remaining between them. The CDR3 runs 12 residues. For the CDR3, the DNA is TGTGCCACCGCCCGGAGGAACACTGAAGCTTTCTTT. Amino acid sequence: CATARRNTEAFF.

This clone was detected a few times. V gene TRBV7-2 combines with J gene TRBJ1-2; the D gene is possibly TRBD1 (6 bases). Germline V gene lookup returns CDR1 SGHTA and CDR2 FQGNSA. The CDR3 is made up of 15 amino acids. The germline V and J ends were trimmed by 5 bases and 2 bases, with 15 bases remaining between them. CDR3 coding DNA: TGTGCCAGCAGCCAGCCCAGGGGTTTAAACTATGGCTACACCTTC. Translating it yields CASSQPRGLNYGYTF.

The chain has TRBV15 and TRBJ2-2, with 9 positions matching TRBD2. This CDR3 region has 20 residues. J gave up 2 bases and V 0 bases, and 13 bases lay outside the gene matches. Germline CDR1 reads LNHNV; CDR2 reads YYDKDF (reference sequence). The CDR3 spells CATSRDPGVSGGPNTGELFF. For the CDR3, the DNA is TGTGCCACCAGCAGAGACCCTGGGGTTAGCGGGGGACCTAACACCGGGGAGCTGTTTTTT.